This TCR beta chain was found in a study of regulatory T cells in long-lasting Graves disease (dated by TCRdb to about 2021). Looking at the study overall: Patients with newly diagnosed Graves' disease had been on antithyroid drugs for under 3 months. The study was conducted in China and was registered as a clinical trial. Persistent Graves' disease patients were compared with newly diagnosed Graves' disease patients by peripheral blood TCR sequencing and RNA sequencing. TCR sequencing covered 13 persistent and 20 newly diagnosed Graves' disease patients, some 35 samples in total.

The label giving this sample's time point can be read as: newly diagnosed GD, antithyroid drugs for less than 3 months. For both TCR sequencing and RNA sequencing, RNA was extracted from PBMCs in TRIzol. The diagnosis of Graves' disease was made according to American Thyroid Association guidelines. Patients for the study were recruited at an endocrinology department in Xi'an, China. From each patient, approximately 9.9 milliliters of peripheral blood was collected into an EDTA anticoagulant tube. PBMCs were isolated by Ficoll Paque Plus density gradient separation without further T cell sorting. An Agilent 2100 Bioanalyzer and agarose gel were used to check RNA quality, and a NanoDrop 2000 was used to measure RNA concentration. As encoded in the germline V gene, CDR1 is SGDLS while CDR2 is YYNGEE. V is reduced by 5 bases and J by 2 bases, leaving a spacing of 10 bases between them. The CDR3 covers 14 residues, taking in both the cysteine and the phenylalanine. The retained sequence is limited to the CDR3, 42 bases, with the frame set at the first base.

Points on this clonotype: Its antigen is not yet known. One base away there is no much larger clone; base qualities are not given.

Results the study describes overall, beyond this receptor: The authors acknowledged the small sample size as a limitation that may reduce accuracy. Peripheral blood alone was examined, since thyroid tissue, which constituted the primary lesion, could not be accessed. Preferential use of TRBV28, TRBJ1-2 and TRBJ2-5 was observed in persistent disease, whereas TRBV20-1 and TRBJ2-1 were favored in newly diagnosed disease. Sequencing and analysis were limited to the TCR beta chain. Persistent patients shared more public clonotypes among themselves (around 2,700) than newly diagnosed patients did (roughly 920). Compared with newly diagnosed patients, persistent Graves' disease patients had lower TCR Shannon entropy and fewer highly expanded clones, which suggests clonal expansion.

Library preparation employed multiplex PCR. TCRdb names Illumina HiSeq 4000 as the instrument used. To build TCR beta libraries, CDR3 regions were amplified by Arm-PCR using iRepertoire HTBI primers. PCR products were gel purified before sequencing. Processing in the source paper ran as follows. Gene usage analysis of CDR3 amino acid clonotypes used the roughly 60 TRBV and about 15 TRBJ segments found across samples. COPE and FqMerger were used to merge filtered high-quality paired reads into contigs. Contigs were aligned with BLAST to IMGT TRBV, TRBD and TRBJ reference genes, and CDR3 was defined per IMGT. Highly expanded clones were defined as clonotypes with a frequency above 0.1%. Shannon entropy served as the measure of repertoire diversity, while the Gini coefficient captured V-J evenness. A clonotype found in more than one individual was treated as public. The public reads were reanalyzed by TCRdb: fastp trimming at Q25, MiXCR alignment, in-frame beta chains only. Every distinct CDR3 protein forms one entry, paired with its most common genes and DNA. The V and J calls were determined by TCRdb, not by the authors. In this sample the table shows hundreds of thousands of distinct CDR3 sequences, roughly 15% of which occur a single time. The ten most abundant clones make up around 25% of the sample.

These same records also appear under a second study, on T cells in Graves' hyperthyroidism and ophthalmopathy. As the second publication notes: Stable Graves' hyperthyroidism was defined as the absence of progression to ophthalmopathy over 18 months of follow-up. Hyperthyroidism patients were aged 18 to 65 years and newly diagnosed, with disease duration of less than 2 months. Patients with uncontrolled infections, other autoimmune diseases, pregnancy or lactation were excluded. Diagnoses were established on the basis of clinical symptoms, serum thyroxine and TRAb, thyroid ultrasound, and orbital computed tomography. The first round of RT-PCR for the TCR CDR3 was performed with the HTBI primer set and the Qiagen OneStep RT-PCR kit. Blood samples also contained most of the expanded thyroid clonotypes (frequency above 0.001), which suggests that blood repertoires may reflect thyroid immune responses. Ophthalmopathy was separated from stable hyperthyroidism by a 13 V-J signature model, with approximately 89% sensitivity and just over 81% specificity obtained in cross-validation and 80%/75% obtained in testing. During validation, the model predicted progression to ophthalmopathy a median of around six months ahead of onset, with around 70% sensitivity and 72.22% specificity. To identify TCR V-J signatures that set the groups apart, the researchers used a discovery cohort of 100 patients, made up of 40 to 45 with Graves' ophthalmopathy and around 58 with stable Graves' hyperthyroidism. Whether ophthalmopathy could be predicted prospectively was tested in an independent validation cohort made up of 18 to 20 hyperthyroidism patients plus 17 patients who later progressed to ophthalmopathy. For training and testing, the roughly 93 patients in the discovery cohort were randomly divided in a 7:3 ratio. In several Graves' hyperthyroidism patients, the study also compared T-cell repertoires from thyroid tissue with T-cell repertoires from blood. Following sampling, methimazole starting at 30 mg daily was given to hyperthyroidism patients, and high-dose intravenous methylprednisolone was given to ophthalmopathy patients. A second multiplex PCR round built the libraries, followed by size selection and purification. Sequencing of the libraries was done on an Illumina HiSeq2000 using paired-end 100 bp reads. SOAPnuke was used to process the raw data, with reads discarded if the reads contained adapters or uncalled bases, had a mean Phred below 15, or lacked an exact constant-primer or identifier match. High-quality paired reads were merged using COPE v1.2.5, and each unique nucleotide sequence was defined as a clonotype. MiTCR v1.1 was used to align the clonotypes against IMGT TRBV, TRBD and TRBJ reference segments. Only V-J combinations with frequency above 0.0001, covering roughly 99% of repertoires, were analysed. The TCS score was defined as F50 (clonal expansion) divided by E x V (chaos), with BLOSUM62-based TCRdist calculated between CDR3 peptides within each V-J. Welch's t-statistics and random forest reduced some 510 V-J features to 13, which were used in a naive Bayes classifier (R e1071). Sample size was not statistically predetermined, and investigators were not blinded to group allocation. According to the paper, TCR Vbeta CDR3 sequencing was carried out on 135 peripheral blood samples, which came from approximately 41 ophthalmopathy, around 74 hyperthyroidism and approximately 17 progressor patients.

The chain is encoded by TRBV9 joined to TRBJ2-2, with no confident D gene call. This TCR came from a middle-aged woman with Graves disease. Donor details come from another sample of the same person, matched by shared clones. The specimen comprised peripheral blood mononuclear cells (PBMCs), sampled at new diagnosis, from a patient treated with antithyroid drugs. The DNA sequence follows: TGTGCCAGCAGGGGTTCCCCAAACACCGGGGAGCTGTTTTTT. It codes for CASRGSPNTGELFF.